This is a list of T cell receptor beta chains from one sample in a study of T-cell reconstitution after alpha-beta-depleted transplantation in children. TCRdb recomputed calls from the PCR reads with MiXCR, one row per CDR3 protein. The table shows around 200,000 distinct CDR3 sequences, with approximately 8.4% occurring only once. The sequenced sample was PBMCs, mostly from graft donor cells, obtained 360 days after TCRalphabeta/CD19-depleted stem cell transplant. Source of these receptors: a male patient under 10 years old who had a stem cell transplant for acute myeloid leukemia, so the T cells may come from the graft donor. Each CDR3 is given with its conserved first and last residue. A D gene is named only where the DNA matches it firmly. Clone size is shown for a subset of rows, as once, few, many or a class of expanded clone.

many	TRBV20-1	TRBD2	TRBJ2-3	CSASRAGGITDTQYF	TGCAGTGCCTCGCGCGCGGGAGGGATCACAGATACGCAGTATTTT
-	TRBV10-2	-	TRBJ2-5	CATGTPWQETQYF	TGCGCCACCGGGACCCCGTGGCAAGAGACCCAGTACTTC
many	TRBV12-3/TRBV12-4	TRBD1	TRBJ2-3	CASSPPDRAEQYF	TGTGCCAGCAGCCCTCCCGACAGGGCCGAGCAGTATTTT
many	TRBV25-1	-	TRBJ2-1	CASSEYITVQTWQFF	TGTGCCAGCAGTGAATATATAACGGTCCAGACTTGGCAGTTCTTC
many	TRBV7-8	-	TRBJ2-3	CASTLPIGNGGTDTQYF	TGTGCCAGCACCCTACCGATAGGGAATGGAGGCACAGATACGCAGTATTTT
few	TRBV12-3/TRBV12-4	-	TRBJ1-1	CASTPQMNTEAFF	TGTGCCAGCACGCCACAGATGAACACTGAAGCTTTCTTT
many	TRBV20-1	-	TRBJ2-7	CSAREGHRYEQYF	TGCAGTGCTAGGGAGGGACATCGCTACGAGCAGTACTTC
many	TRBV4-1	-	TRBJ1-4	CASSQDRGKGEKLFF	TGCGCCAGCAGCCAAGACAGAGGGAAAGGTGAAAAACTGTTTTTT
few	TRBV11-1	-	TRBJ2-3	CASSLWQTHGTQYF	TGTGCCAGCAGCTTATGGCAGACGCACGGTACGCAGTATTTT
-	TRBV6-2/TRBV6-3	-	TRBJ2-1	CASSYTLVSYNEQFF	TGTGCCAGCAGTTATACGCTAGTATCCTACAATGAGCAGTTCTTC
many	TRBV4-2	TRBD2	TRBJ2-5	CASSLMGSAGGGETQYF	TGTGCCAGCAGCCTTATGGGTTCGGCGGGGGGCGGGGAGACCCAGTACTTC
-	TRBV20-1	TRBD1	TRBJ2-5	CSALRDRGSETQYF	TGCAGTGCCCTCCGGGACAGGGGGTCAGAGACCCAGTACTTC
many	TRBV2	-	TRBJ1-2	CASGRRDYGYTF	TGTGCCAGCGGAAGGCGGGACTATGGCTACACCTTC
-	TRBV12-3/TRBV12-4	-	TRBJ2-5	CASSSRPPASQYF	TGTGCCAGCAGTTCAAGACCCCCTGCGTCCCAGTACTTC
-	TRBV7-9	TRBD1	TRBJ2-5	CASSTGQVETQYF	TGTGCCAGCAGCACGGGACAGGTGGAGACCCAGTACTTC
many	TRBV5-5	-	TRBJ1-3	CASSVDGRNTIYF	TGTGCCAGCAGCGTTGACGGACGGAACACCATATATTTT
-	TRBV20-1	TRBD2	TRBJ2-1	CSARDGGLADHYNEQFF	TGCAGTGCTAGAGATGGGGGACTAGCGGACCACTACAATGAGCAGTTCTTC
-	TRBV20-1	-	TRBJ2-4	CSGSQVAKNIQYF	TGCAGTGGGTCCCAAGTAGCCAAAAACATTCAGTACTTC
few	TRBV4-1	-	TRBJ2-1	CASSQVEAPFNEQFF	TGCGCCAGCAGCCAAGTTGAGGCCCCCTTCAATGAGCAGTTCTTC
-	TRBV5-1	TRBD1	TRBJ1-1	CASSIDRGLNEAFF	TGCGCCAGCAGCATCGACAGGGGACTTAATGAAGCTTTCTTT
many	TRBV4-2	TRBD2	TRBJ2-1	CASSQDPLQRGGYNEQFF	TGTGCCAGCAGCCAAGATCCCCTCCAGCGGGGGGGATACAATGAGCAGTTCTTC
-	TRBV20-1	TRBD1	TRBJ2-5	CSARVGRGQGNSETQYF	TGCAGTGCTAGAGTGGGTCGGGGACAGGGTAATTCAGAGACCCAGTACTTC
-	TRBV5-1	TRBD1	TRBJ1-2	CASSRSGTGARGYGYTF	TGCGCCAGCAGCAGATCCGGGACAGGGGCGCGGGGCTATGGCTACACCTTC
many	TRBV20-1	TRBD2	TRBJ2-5	CSASSGRALQETQYF	TGCAGTGCTAGTAGCGGGAGGGCACTACAAGAGACCCAGTACTTC
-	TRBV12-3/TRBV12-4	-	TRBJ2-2	CASSFARGGTGELFF	TGTGCCAGCAGTTTCGCCCGAGGGGGTACCGGGGAGCTGTTTTTT
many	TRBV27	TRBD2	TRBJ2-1	CATGTKSYNEQFF	TGTGCCACCGGGACTAAATCCTACAATGAGCAGTTCTTC
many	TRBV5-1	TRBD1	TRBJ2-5	CASSRGQGEETQYF	TGCGCCAGCAGCAGGGGACAGGGAGAAGAGACCCAGTACTTC
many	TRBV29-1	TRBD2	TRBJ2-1	CSVGGSGNYNEQFF	TGCAGCGTGGGAGGGAGCGGGAACTACAATGAGCAGTTCTTC
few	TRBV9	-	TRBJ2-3	CASSVATAVADTQYF	TGTGCCAGCAGCGTAGCTACGGCGGTGGCAGATACGCAGTATTTT
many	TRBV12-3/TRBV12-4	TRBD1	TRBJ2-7	CASSSGQGYEQYF	TGCGCCAGCAGCTCCGGACAGGGATACGAGCAGTACTTC
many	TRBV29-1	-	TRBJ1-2	CSVEEAGRGPYGYTF	TGCAGCGTTGAAGAGGCAGGTCGCGGGCCTTATGGCTACACCTTC
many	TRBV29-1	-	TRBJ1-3	CSVAQAVSGNTIYF	TGCAGCGTTGCCCAGGCGGTTTCTGGAAACACCATATATTTT